Shown below are 21 T cell receptor beta chains from a single sample sequenced in a study of OX40 agonist ivuxolimab in advanced cancers. Sequenced by immunoSEQ multiplex PCR; TCRdb stores in-frame clones only, minus some. The table shows about 73,000 clones, with 70% to 90% occurring only once. The sequenced sample was CD4+ or CD8+ T cells sorted from blood, obtained in a trial of the OX40 agonist ivuxolimab. These receptors were obtained from an adult with an advanced solid tumor such as melanoma, head and neck, liver or kidney cancer.

This sequence joins TRBV6-5 and TRBJ1-2, with D unresolved. The CDR3 has 14 residues. V lost 7 bases to trimming and J lost 6 bases, with 18 bases between them. Germline V gene data show CDR1 as MNHEY and CDR2 as SVGAGI. The CDR3 spells CASKRSLILDGYTF. CDR3 DNA sequence: TGTGCCAGCAAAAGGTCGTTGATTTTGGATGGCTACACCTTC.

This clone was seen once. This chain uses TRBV16 with TRBJ1-3; D gene unclear. Trimming took off 4 bases at V and 0 bases at J, with 13 bases between the two ends. The CDR3 is 16 residues long. Looked up from germline, CDR1 is KGHSY and CDR2 is FQNENV. The CDR3 sequence is CASSPTTAYSGNTIYF. In DNA, the CDR3 is TGTGCCAGCAGCCCGACAACTGCGTACTCTGGAAACACCATATATTTT.

The gene calls are TRBV2 and TRBJ2-1, with D perhaps TRBD1 or TRBD2 (5 bases each). V lost 5 bases, J lost 7 bases, and 18 bases lay in between. The germline gives CDR1 SNHLY, CDR2 FYNNEI. This CDR3 has 15 residues. CDR3 nucleotide sequence: TGTGCCAGCAGTTACTCAGGGAGCTCTTGGAATGAGCAGTTCTTC. It codes for CASSYSGSSWNEQFF.

The chain couples TRBV7-9 to TRBJ1-6; 10 positions match TRBD1. The J segment lost 8 bases and the V segment lost 5 bases, leaving 9 bases of the junction unmatched. CDR3 length: 16 residues. Germline lookup yields CDR1 SEHNR and CDR2 FQNEAQ (reference sequence). The CDR3 DNA reads as TGTGCCAGCAGCACTCGGACCGGGACAGGGGATTCACCCCTCCACTTT. Its protein is CASSTRTGTGDSPLHF.

The V gene is TRBV7-9, the J gene TRBJ1-3; 9 nucleotides match TRBD1. The CDR3 has 15 residues. Germline values: CDR1 SEHNR, CDR2 FQNEAQ (reference sequence). Unmatched junction bases numbered 9, after V lost 4 bases and J lost 8 bases. The CDR3 is CASSSGQGGADTIYF. The CDR3 nucleotides are TGTGCCAGCAGCTCGGGACAGGGAGGCGCGGACACCATATATTTT.

This chain connects TRBV21-1 to TRBJ2-1; the table's D call of TRBD2 was not tested on the DNA. TRBV21-1 is a recognized pseudogene. The CDR3 has 17 amino acids. CDR3 in DNA: TGTGCCAGCAGCGAAATGACTAGCGGGAGGGCCTATAATGAGCAGTTCTTC. It specifies CASSEMTSGRAYNEQFF.

This clone was detected only a few times. This chain joins TRBV6-1 and TRBJ2-3; D not certain. CDR3 length equals 11 residues. Trimming removed 8 bases from V and 3 bases from J, with 6 bases in between. CDR1 is MNHNS and CDR2 is SASEGT in the germline V gene. DNA for the CDR3: TGTGCCAGCCAGAGGACAGATACGCAGTATTTT. It yields the protein CASQRTDTQYF.

The rearrangement uses TRBV11-3 and TRBJ1-4, with 9 bases fitting TRBD1. The germline V gene encodes CDR1 SGHNT and CDR2 YENEEA. There are 14 residues in the CDR3. The V gene end was trimmed by 1 base and the J gene end by 6 bases; junction bases not matched to a gene: 0. CDR3 sequence: CASSLGTGDEKLFF. CDR3 bases: TGTGCCAGCAGCTTAGGGACAGGGGATGAAAAACTGTTTTTT.

The chain joins TRBV18 to TRBJ1-1, with 10 bases aligning to TRBD1. The CDR3 length is 14 residues. V lost 4 bases, J lost 4 bases, and 3 bases stayed unmatched. Germline V CDR1 and CDR2: KGHSH, LQKENI. CDR3 sequence: CASSRDRGPTEAFF. The CDR3 DNA follows: TGTGCCAGCTCACGAGACAGGGGGCCCACTGAAGCTTTCTTT. The full variable domain, its missing parts supplied by reference TRBV18 and TRBJ1-1, is NAGVMQNPRHLVRRRGQEARLRCSPMKGHSHVYWYRQLPEEGLKFMVYLQKENIIDESGMPKERFSAEFPKEGPSILRIQQVVRGDSAAYFCASSRDRGPTEAFFGQGTRLTVV.

The chain has TRBV19 and TRBJ2-5, with D unclear. Germline CDR1 LNHDA, CDR2 SQIVND (reference sequence). This CDR3 has 13 residues. V lost 6 bases, J lost 5 bases, and 13 bases lay in between. CDR3 DNA sequence: TGTGCCAGTAGGGTTTCAAGCAGCGAGACCCAGTACTTC. It translates to CASRVSSSETQYF.

The chain links TRBV6-4 to TRBJ2-3, with TRBD2 as a possible D gene (5 bases). CDR1 and CDR2 from the germline V gene are MRHNA and SNTAGT. The CDR3 extends over 15 amino acids. V gave up 5 bases and J gave up 1 base, with 13 bases separating them. The CDR3 sequence is CASSRELAGTDTQYF. DNA for the CDR3: TGTGCCAGCAGTAGGGAGTTAGCAGGCACAGATACGCAGTATTTT.

This clone was found once. The chain joins TRBV5-4 to TRBJ1-3; tentatively, D is TRBD1 (5 bases). The CDR3 covers 15 residues. CDR1 is SGHNT, CDR2 YYREEE, per germline (reference sequence). V lost 0 bases, J lost 0 bases, and 7 bases lay in between. The CDR3 loop is CASSLGGDSGNTIYF. Written as DNA, the CDR3 is TGTGCCAGCAGCTTGGGGGGGGACTCTGGAAACACCATATATTTT.

This chain links TRBV11-1 with TRBJ2-2; D ambiguous. Per germline, CDR1 SGHAT and CDR2 FQDESV (reference sequence). The CDR3 is made up of 15 amino acids. The germline V and J ends were trimmed by 0 bases and 4 bases, with 9 bases remaining between them. CDR3 sequence (DNA): TGTGCCAGCAGCTTAGCAGGGTATGGCACCGGGGAGCTGTTTTTT. Encoded protein: CASSLAGYGTGELFF.

V gene TRBV4-1 combines with J gene TRBJ2-7; D assignment may be TRBD1 or TRBD2 (6 bases each). Trimming removed 4 bases at V and 4 bases at J, with 17 bases between. Per the germline V gene, CDR1 is MGHRA and CDR2 is YSYEKL. The CDR3 covers 15 residues. CDR3 coding DNA: TGCGCCAGCAGCCTCGCCGGGGGCGACGTTTACGAGCAGTACTTC. It codes for CASSLAGGDVYEQYF.

This chain uses TRBV5-4 with TRBJ2-5, with D maybe TRBD2 (7 bases). This CDR3 spans 15 amino acids. V was shortened by 2 bases and J by 1 base, with 12 bases between the two germline ends. In germline, CDR1 is SGHNT, CDR2 YYREEE (reference sequence). CDR3 in DNA: TGTGCCAGCAGCTTTCCCGGGGGGCGCCAAGAGACCCAGTACTTC. Amino acids: CASSFPGGRQETQYF.

The chain is built from TRBV5-6 and TRBJ2-3; D is perhaps TRBD1 (5 bases). The CDR3 is made up of 16 amino acids. The ends were cut back, 0 bases at V and 2 bases at J, with 13 bases in the middle. Germline CDR1 SGHDT, CDR2 YYEEEE. DNA for the CDR3: TGTGCCAGCAGCTTGGCTAAGGCAGGGCACACAGATACGCAGTATTTT. Translated, it gives CASSLAKAGHTDTQYF. Full variable domain (missing parts from reference TRBV5-6 and TRBJ2-3): DAGVTQSPTHLIKTRGQQVTLRCSPKSGHDTVSWYQQALGQGPQFIFQYYEEEERQRGNFPDRFSGHQFPNYSSELNVNALLLGDSALYLCASSLAKAGHTDTQYFGPGTRLTVL.

The chain combines TRBV4-2 with TRBJ2-3, with D unresolved. V shed 1 base and J shed 0 bases, with 14 bases lying between them. Germline-derived CDR1 and CDR2 are LGHNA and YNFKEQ. There are 17 residues in the CDR3. CDR3 loop: CASSQVGSALSTDTQYF. CDR3 nucleotides: TGTGCCAGCAGCCAAGTTGGGTCCGCCCTAAGCACAGATACGCAGTATTTT.

This chain connects TRBV2 to TRBJ2-3, with D unresolved. Germline V lookup: CDR1 SNHLY, CDR2 FYNNEI. This CDR3 contains 14 residues. V lost 6 bases, J lost 3 bases, and 13 bases lay in between. CDR3 nucleotides: TGTGCCAGCAGAGGACCGTTGAATACAGATACGCAGTATTTT. The encoded protein is CASRGPLNTDTQYF. The variable domain in full, completed from reference TRBV2 and TRBJ2-3, reads EPEVTQTPSHQVTQMGQEVILRCVPISNHLYFYWYRQILGQKVEFLVSFYNNEISEKSEIFDDQFSVERPDGSNFTLKIRSTKLEDSAMYFCASRGPLNTDTQYFGPGTRLTVL.

The rearrangement uses TRBV30 and TRBJ2-7; tentatively, D is TRBD1 (6 bases). V lost 3 bases and J lost 4, with 16 bases in between. The CDR3 length is 14 residues. Germline V CDR1 and CDR2: GTSNPN, SVGIG (reference sequence). In nucleotides, the CDR3 is TGTGCCTGGAGGGAGGCAGGGGCAGGTTACGAGCAGTACTTC. Translation gives CAWREAGAGYEQYF.

The rearrangement uses TRBV11-2 and TRBJ2-1, with D unclear. CDR3 size: 13 residues. Germline V gene sequence: CDR1 SGHAT, CDR2 FQNNGV. V lost 5 bases and J 4 bases, leaving 9 bases between the germline ends. The CDR3 DNA is TGTGCCAGCAGCACGGGCCTATACAATGAGCAGTTCTTC. This translates into CASSTGLYNEQFF. The variable domain in full, with the rest retrieved from reference TRBV11-2 and TRBJ2-1, is EAGVAQSPRYKIIEKRQSVAFWCNPISGHATLYWYQQILGQGPKLLIQFQNNGVVDDSQLPKDRFSAERLKGVDSTLKIQPAKLEDSAVYLCASSTGLYNEQFFGPGTRLTVL.

The chain recombines TRBV5-3 with TRBJ2-1; the D gene is possibly TRBD2 (5 bases). TRBV5-3 is marked as an open reading frame, function uncertain. The CDR3 has 13 residues. The ends were cut back, 6 bases at V and 8 bases at J, with 15 bases in the middle. The CDR3 loop is CARITGGPHEQFF. Written as DNA, the CDR3 is TGTGCCAGAATAACGGGCGGGCCCCATGAGCAGTTCTTC.